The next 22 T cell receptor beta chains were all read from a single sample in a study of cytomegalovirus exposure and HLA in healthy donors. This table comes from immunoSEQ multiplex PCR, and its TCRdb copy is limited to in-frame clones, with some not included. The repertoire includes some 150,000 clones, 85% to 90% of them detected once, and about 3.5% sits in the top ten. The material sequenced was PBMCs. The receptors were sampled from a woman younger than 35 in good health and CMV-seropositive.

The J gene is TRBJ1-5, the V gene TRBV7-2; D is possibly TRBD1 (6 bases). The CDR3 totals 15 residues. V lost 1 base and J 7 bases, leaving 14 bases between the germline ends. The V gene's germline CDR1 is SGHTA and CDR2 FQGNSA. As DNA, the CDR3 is TGTGCCAGCAGCTTAGTAGCACAGGGAAAACAGCCCCAGCATTTT. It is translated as CASSLVAQGKQPQHF.

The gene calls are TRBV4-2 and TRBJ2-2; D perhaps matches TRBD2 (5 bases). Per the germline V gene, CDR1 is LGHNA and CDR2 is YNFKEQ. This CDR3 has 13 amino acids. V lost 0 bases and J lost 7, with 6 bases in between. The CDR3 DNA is TGTGCCAGCAGCCAAGATCGGGACGGGGAGCTGTTTTTT. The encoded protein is CASSQDRDGELFF.

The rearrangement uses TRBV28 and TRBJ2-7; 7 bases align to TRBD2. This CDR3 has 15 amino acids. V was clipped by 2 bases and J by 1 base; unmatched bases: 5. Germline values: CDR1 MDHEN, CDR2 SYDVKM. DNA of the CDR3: TGTGCCAGCAGTTTAAGGTGGGAGGGATCCTACGAGCAGTACTTC. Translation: CASSLRWEGSYEQYF.

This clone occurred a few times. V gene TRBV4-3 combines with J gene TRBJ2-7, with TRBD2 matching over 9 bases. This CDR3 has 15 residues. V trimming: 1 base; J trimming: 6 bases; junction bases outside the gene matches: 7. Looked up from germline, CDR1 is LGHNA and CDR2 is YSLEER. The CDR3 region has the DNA TGCGCCAGCAGCCAAGGAGTTAGCGGGAGACCCGAGCAGTACTTC. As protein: CASSQGVSGRPEQYF.

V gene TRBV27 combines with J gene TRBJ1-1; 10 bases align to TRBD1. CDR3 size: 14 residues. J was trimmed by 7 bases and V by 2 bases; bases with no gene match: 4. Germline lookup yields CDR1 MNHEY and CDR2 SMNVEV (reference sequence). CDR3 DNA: TGTGCCAGCAGTTTAGACGGGACAGGGGTTGAAGCTTTCTTT. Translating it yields CASSLDGTGVEAFF.

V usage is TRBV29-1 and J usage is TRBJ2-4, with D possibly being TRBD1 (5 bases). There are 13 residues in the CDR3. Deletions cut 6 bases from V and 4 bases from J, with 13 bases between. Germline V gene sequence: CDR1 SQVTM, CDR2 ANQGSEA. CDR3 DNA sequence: TGCAGCGTAGTAGGACATACAAAAAACATTCAGTACTTC. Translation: CSVVGHTKNIQYF. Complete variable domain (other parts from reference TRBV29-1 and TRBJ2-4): SAVISQKPSRDICQRGTSLTIQCQVDSQVTMMFWYRQQPGQSLTLIATANQGSEATYESGFVIDKFPISRPNLTFSTLTVSNMSPEDSSIYLCSVVGHTKNIQYFGAGTRLSVL.

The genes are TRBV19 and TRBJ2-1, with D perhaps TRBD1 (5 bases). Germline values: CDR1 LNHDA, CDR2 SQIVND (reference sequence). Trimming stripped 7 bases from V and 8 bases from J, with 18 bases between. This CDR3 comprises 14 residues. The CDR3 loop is CASTSNPGSHEQFF. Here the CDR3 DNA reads TGTGCCAGTACCTCAAACCCAGGGTCGCATGAGCAGTTCTTC.

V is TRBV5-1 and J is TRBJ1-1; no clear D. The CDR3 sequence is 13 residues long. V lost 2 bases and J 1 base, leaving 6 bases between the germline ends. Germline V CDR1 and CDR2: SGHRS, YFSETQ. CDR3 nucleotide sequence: TGCGCCAGCAGCTTCCGACAGAACACTGAAGCTTTCTTT. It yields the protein CASSFRQNTEAFF.

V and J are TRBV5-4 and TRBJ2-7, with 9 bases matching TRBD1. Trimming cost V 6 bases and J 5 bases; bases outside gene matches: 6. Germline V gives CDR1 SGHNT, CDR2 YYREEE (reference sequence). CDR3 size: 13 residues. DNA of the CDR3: TGTGCCAGCACCCGGGACAGGGCCAACGAGCAGTACTTC. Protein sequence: CASTRDRANEQYF.

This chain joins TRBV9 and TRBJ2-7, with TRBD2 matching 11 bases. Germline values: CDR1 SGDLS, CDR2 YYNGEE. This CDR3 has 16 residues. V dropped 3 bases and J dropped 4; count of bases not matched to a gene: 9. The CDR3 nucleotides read TGTGCCAGCAGCGCGGGACTAGCGGAAGGGACGTACGAGCAGTACTTC. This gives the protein CASSAGLAEGTYEQYF.

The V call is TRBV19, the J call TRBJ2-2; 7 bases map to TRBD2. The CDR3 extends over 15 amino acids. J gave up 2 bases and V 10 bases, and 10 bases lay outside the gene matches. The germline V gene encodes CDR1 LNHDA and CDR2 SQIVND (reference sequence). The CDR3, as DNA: TGTGCCACCCTATCGCGGGAGCGAAACACCGGGGAGCTGTTTTTT. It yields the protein CATLSRERNTGELFF.

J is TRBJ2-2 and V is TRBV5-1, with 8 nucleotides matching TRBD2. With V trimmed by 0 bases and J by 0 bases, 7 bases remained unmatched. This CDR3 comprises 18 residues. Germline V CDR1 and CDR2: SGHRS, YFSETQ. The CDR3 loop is CASSLAPGGGTNTGELFF. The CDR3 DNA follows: TGCGCCAGCAGCTTGGCCCCGGGGGGGGGCACGAACACCGGGGAGCTGTTTTTT.

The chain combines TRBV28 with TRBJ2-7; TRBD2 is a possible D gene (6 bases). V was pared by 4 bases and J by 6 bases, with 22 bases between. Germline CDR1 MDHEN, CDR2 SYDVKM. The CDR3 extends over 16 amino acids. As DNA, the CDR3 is TGTGCCAGCAGTTATGCTGGAGCGGCGTGGGGAGGCGAGCAGTACTTC. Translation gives CASSYAGAAWGGEQYF.

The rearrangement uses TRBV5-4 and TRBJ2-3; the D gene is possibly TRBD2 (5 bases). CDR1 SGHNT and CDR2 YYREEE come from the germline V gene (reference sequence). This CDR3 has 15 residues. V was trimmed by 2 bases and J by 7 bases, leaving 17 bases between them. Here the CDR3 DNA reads TGTGCCAGCAGCTTCCGAGGGTTCCTGGGATATACGCAGTATTTT. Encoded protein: CASSFRGFLGYTQYF. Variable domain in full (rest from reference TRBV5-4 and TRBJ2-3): ETGVTQSPTHLIKTRGQQVTLRCSSQSGHNTVSWYQQALGQGPQFIFQYYREEENGRGNFPPRFSGLQFPNYSSELNVNALELDDSALYLCASSFRGFLGYTQYFGPGTRLTVL.

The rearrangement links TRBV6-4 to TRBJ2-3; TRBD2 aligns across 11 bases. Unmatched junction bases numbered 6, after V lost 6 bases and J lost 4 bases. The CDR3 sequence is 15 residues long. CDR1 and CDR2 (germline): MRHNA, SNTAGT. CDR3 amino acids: CASRATSGSSDTQYF. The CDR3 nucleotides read TGTGCCAGCAGAGCTACTAGCGGGAGTTCAGATACGCAGTATTTT.

The CDR3 loop reads CASSRRSVEQPQHF. DNA for the CDR3: TGTGCCAGCAGCCGCAGGTCGGTGGAACAGCCCCAGCATTTT. The J gene is TRBJ1-5, the V gene TRBV2; D uncertain. In germline, CDR1 is SNHLY, CDR2 FYNNEI. There are 14 residues in the CDR3. The V end lost 6 bases, the J end lost 7 bases, and 16 bases lay between the germline ends.

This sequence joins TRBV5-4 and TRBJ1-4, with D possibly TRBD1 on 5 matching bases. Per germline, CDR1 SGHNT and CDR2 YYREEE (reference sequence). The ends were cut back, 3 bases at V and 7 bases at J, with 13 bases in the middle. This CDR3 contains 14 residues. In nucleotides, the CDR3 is TGTGCCAGCAGCTCGGACACCCTACGTGAAAAACTGTTTTTT. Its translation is CASSSDTLREKLFF.

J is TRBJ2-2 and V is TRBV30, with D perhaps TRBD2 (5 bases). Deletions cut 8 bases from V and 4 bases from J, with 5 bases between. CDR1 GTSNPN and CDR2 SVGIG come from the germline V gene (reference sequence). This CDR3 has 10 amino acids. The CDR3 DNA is TGTGCCCGGGGCACCGGGGAGCTGTTTTTT. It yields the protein CARGTGELFF.

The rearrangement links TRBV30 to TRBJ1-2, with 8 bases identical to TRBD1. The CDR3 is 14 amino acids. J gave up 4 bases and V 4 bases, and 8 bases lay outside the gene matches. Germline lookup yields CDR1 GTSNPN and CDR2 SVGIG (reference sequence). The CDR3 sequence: CAWKQTGEFYGYTF. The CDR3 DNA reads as TGTGCCTGGAAACAGACAGGGGAGTTCTATGGCTACACCTTC.

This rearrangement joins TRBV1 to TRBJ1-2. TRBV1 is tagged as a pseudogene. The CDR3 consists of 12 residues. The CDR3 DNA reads TGCACCAGCGCGAAGAACTTCTATGGCTACACCTTC. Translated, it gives CTSAKNFYGYTF.

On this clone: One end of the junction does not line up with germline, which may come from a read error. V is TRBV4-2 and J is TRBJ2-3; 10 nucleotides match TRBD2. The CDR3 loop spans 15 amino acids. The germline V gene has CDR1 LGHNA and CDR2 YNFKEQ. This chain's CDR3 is CASSQDSSRTSGINF. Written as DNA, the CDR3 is TGTGCCAGCAGCCAAGATTCTTCTCGCACTAGCGGGATAAATTTT.

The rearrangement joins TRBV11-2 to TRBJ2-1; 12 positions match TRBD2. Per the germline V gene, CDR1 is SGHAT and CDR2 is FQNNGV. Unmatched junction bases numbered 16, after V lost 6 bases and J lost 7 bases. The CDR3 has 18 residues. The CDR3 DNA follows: TGTGCCAGCAGTCCTTGGAGACTAGCGGGAGAAAATTGGAATGAGCAGTTCTTC. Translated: CASSPWRLAGENWNEQFF.